This TCR beta chain was recorded in a study of shared clonotypes between healthy human individuals. Germline loops: CDR1 GTSNPN, CDR2 SVGIG (reference sequence). This CDR3 region has 12 residues. The study ran the assay at deep level. TCRdb's copy holds only in-frame clones and misses some; the assay was immunoSEQ multiplex PCR. The sample includes about half a million clones, roughly 80% seen only once; the top ten take roughly an eighth. Recent vaccinations or acute infections were absent in the healthy HIV-negative adult donors. As concerns this clone: It is likely a read error: a sequence one base away is far more abundant.

The clonotype originates from a woman between 35 and 50 years old in good health. Some clones in this sample may be carry-over from other donors' samples. Sequenced material: PBMCs. The J gene is TRBJ2-2, the V gene TRBV30; possibly TRBD1 for D (6 bases). The chain's CDR3 is CAWSWDTRELFF. CDR3 DNA sequence: TGTGCCTGGTCGTGGGACACCAGGGAGCTGTTTTTT.